The rows below give T cell receptor beta chains drawn from one sample of a study of cytomegalovirus exposure and HLA in healthy donors. Generated by immunoSEQ multiplex PCR, the TCRdb table keeps only in-frame clones and is missing some. The sample records around 200,000 clones, under 70% being singletons. The sequenced sample was PBMCs. The receptors were sampled from a man aged 35-49 years in good health and CMV-seropositive. Both conserved end residues are part of each CDR3. Fields, in order: D gene, V gene, J gene, clone size, CDR3 protein, CDR3 DNA. D genes are given only for firm matches. The size entry is marked missing in some rows and otherwise reads once, few, many or a size class.

>-|TRBV7-2|TRBJ1-2|-
CASSLGGDYGYTF
TGTGCCAGCAGCCTCGGGGGGGACTATGGCTACACCTTC
>-|TRBV12-5|TRBJ2-3|-
CASGLIREQDTQYF
TGTGCTAGTGGTTTGATCCGGGAGCAAGATACGCAGTATTTT
>TRBD1|TRBV7-2|TRBJ1-2|-
CASSMDRGRVGYTF
TGTGCCAGCAGCATGGACAGGGGGCGCGTTGGCTACACCTTC
>-|TRBV7-2|TRBJ2-5|-
CASAAPRVFTVQETQYF
TGTGCCAGCGCCGCCCCAAGAGTGTTTACGGTCCAAGAGACCCAGTACTTC
>-|TRBV15|TRBJ2-4|-
CATARETIAKNIQYF
TGTGCCACCGCCCGGGAGACAATAGCCAAAAACATTCAGTACTTC
>-|TRBV9|TRBJ2-3|once
CASSVGGGRADTQYF
TGTGCCAGCAGCGTAGGGGGGGGGCGGGCAGATACGCAGTATTTT
>-|TRBV19|TRBJ1-2|few
CASSSRSSSLYGYTF
TGTGCCAGTAGTTCCCGGAGCAGCTCACTCTATGGCTACACCTTC
>TRBD1|TRBV27|TRBJ1-1|-
CASSLIGTANTEAFF
TGTGCCAGCAGTTTGATTGGGACAGCCAACACTGAAGCTTTCTTT
>TRBD1|TRBV25-1|TRBJ2-2|-
CASSRQGEGELFF
TGTGCCAGCAGCCGACAGGGTGAAGGGGAGCTGTTTTTT
>TRBD1|TRBV7-9|TRBJ1-2|few
CASSFTGEAPNYGYTF
TGTGCCAGCAGCTTCACAGGGGAAGCTCCGAACTATGGCTACACCTTC
>TRBD1|TRBV5-6|TRBJ1-2|-
CASSYRQGSSANDYGYTF
TGTGCCAGCAGCTACCGACAGGGAAGTTCCGCAAATGACTATGGCTACACCTTC
>-|TRBV9|TRBJ1-2|-
CASSVEGTGTFYGYTF
TGTGCCAGCAGCGTAGAGGGAACAGGGACCTTCTATGGCTACACCTTC
>-|TRBV29-1|TRBJ1-2|-
CSVGIGSGYTF
TGCAGCGTTGGAATAGGGAGCGGCTACACCTTC
>TRBD1|TRBV25-1|TRBJ1-2|-
CASSGGTEIYGYTF
TGTGCCAGCAGCGGAGGGACAGAAATTTATGGCTACACCTTC
>-|TRBV29-1|TRBJ2-1|-
CSVGVWAGDNEQFF
TGCAGCGTTGGGGTGTGGGCAGGGGATAATGAGCAGTTCTTC
>-|TRBV5-1|TRBJ1-1|-
CASSAAPDTEAFF
TGCGCCAGCAGCGCGGCCCCGGACACTGAAGCTTTCTTT
>TRBD1|TRBV28|TRBJ1-2|-
CASSLGQPPNYGYTF
TGTGCCAGCAGTTTGGGACAGCCACCTAACTATGGCTACACCTTC
>-|TRBV28|TRBJ2-1|-
CAISRVRNYNEQFF
TGTGCCATCTCTAGAGTTAGGAACTACAATGAGCAGTTCTTC
>TRBD1|TRBV19|TRBJ2-7|-
CASRKTGDRYEQYF
TGTGCCAGTAGAAAGACAGGGGATAGGTACGAGCAGTACTTC
>-|TRBV5-1|TRBJ2-7|-
CASSLGVSGEVYEQYF
TGCGCCAGCAGCTTGGGAGTGAGCGGAGAAGTTTACGAGCAGTACTTC
>-|TRBV27|TRBJ1-2|-
CASSLLEGGGYTF
TGTGCCAGCAGTTTACTGGAGGGAGGTGGCTACACCTTC
>-|TRBV7-3|TRBJ2-2|-
CASSFTGTGELFF
TGTGCCAGCAGCTTTACAGGGACCGGGGAGCTGTTTTTT
>-|TRBV19|TRBJ2-2|-
CASSLRDGLARDTGELFF
TGTGCCAGTAGTTTAAGAGACGGCCTCGCCCGGGACACCGGGGAGCTGTTTTTT
>TRBD2|TRBV28|TRBJ2-4|-
CASSSGLAGEGTKNIQYF
TGTGCCAGCAGTTCGGGACTAGCGGGGGAAGGGACCAAAAACATTCAGTACTTC
>-|TRBV27|TRBJ1-2|-
CASSFRPGNYGYTF
TGTGCCAGCAGTTTTAGGCCAGGGAACTATGGCTACACCTTC
>-|TRBV4-3|TRBJ1-2|-
CASSQSMAANYGYTF
TGCGCCAGCAGCCAGTCGATGGCGGCTAACTATGGCTACACCTTC
>TRBD2|TRBV7-2|TRBJ2-3|-
CASSWTSGGSKSRTDTQYF
TGTGCCAGCAGCTGGACTAGCGGGGGGTCAAAAAGCCGCACAGATACGCAGTATTTT
>-|TRBV6-5|TRBJ1-5|-
CASSYGQYSNQPQHF
TGTGCCAGCAGTTATGGGCAGTATAGCAATCAGCCCCAGCATTTT
>-|TRBV10-1|TRBJ2-7|-
CASTRQEYPYEQYF
TGCGCCAGCACAAGACAGGAATACCCCTACGAGCAGTACTTC
>-|TRBV29-1|TRBJ2-3|-
CSVEGPPRDTQYF
TGCAGCGTTGAAGGGCCCCCGAGGGATACGCAGTATTTT
>TRBD1|TRBV5-1|TRBJ1-1|few
CASSLTGALNTEAFF
TGCGCCAGCAGCTTGACAGGGGCCCTTAACACTGAAGCTTTCTTT
>-|TRBV2|TRBJ1-5|-
CASSPDGQNQPQHF
TGTGCCAGCAGCCCAGACGGACAGAATCAGCCCCAGCATTTT
>-|TRBV6-5|TRBJ2-1|-
CASSYSEGYNEQFF
TGTGCCAGCAGTTACTCGGAGGGCTACAATGAGCAGTTCTTC
>-|TRBV19|TRBJ2-7|few
CASSIEQGYEQYF
TGTGCCAGTAGTATTGAACAGGGCTACGAGCAGTACTTC
>TRBD1|TRBV19|TRBJ1-4|-
CASKDRGAHNEKLFF
TGTGCCAGTAAGGACAGGGGAGCTCATAATGAAAAACTGTTTTTT
>-|TRBV6-5|TRBJ2-1|-
CASNRAPNEQFF
TGTGCCAGCAACCGAGCCCCCAATGAGCAGTTCTTC
>TRBD1|TRBV7-2|TRBJ1-2|-
CASSSWDSTYYGYTF
TGTGCCAGCAGCTCCTGGGACAGCACTTACTATGGCTACACCTTC
>-|TRBV5-1|TRBJ1-4|once
CASSLIPGAGGSEKLFF
TGCGCCAGCAGCTTGATTCCAGGGGCGGGTGGGAGTGAAAAACTGTTTTTT
>-|TRBV19|TRBJ1-1|once
CASSYTTGNTEAFF
TGTGCCAGTAGTTACACTACAGGGAACACTGAAGCTTTCTTT
>-|TRBV2|TRBJ2-3|-
CASSDGTRTDTQYF
TGTGCCAGCAGTGATGGGACTCGCACAGATACGCAGTATTTT
>-|TRBV4-1|TRBJ2-3|-
CASSQGVAGLTDTQYF
TGCGCCAGCAGCCAAGGTGTTGCAGGACTCACAGATACGCAGTATTTT